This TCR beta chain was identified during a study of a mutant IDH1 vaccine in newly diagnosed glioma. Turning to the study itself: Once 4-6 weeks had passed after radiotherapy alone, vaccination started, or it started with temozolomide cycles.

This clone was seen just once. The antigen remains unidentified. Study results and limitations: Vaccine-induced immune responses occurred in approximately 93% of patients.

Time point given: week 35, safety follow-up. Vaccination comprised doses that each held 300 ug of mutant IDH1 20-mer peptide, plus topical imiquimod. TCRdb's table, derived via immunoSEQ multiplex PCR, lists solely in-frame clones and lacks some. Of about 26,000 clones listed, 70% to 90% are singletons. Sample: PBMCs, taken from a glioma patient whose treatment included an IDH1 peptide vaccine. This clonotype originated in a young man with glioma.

The CDR3 nucleotides are TGTGCCAGCAGTTTATCGGCAGGGCCTGGAAACACCATATATTTT. This codes for CASSLSAGPGNTIYF. This chain uses TRBV27 with TRBJ1-3; possibly TRBD1 for D (5 bases). Germline CDR1 reads MNHEY; CDR2 reads SMNVEV (reference sequence). This CDR3 is 15 amino acids long. V gave up 0 bases and J gave up 2 bases, with 8 bases separating them.